A single sample gave rise to the 10 T cell receptor beta chains below, sequenced in a study of blood T cells in healthy people across ages (dated by TCRdb to the mid-2010s). Libraries were made using 5' RACE. Sequencing instrument: Illumina HiSeq 2500. A second roughly 7 to 11 cycle PCR used a sample-barcoded 5' primer and a J-beta primer mix. TCRdb reprocessed the public reads (quality trimming at Q25 with fastp, clone calling with MiXCR) and kept in-frame beta chains. Each CDR3 protein appears once, grouped with its most common genes and DNA. The sample contains over 600,000 distinct CDR3 sequences, about half of them found a single time. The biggest ten clones account for roughly 20% of the sample. Sequencing used blood. These receptors originate from a man older than 75 in good health.

The V gene is TRBV9, the J gene TRBJ2-1; 9 nucleotides match TRBD2. V gave up 0 bases and J gave up 10 bases; unmatched junction bases: 8. The CDR3 runs 15 residues. CDR1 and CDR2 (germline): SGDLS, YYNGEE. The CDR3 region is CASSVVGGLAVEQFF. CDR3 coding DNA: TGTGCCAGCAGCGTAGTCGGGGGACTAGCCGTCGAGCAGTTCTTC.

The chain uses TRBV20-1 and TRBJ1-4; the D is unclear. Trimming removed 3 bases at V and 9 bases at J, with 8 bases between. The CDR3 is 11 amino acids. Germline V gene lookup returns CDR1 DFQATT and CDR2 SNEGSKA (reference sequence). CDR3 coding DNA: TGCAGTGCTAGTTATTCCAAAAAACTGTTTTTT. Protein: CSASYSKKLFF.

This clonotype was found many times. An end of the junction does not agree with germline; a read error may underlie this. V gene TRBV12-3 or TRBV12-4 combines with J gene TRBJ2-5, with unresolved D. The CDR3 is made up of 13 amino acids. The CDR3 loop reads CASSLGNQETQYF. The CDR3 DNA reads as TGTGCCAGCAGCTTAGGAAACCAAGAGACCCAGTACTTC.

The CDR3 region is CASSGGRDATDTQYF. DNA of the CDR3: TGTGCCAGCAGCGGCGGGCGGGACGCCACAGATACGCAGTATTTT. The chain combines TRBV5-5 with TRBJ2-3; D perhaps matches TRBD2 (6 bases). This CDR3 region has 15 residues. The V gene's germline CDR1 is SGHKS and CDR2 YYEKEE (reference sequence). V was trimmed by 4 bases and J by 2 bases, leaving 14 bases between them.

The genes are TRBV9 and TRBJ2-1, with TRBD2 matching over 10 bases. The CDR3 length is 16 residues. From germline, CDR1 is SGDLS and CDR2 YYNGEE. The V segment lost 0 bases and the J segment 5 bases; nucleotides outside the gene matches: 5. CDR3 in DNA: TGTGCCAGCAGCGTAGCGTCTAGCGGGAGACACAATGAGCAGTTCTTC. Protein: CASSVASSGRHNEQFF.

V gene TRBV7-3 combines with J gene TRBJ2-7; 7 nucleotides match TRBD1. V was clipped by 1 base and J by 5 bases; unmatched bases: 2. This CDR3 is 13 amino acids long. Germline CDR1 SGHTA, CDR2 FQGTGA. Written as DNA, the CDR3 is TGTGCCAGCAGCTTAAACCAGGGGGACGAGCAGTACTTC. Encoded protein: CASSLNQGDEQYF.

Comment on this clonotype: This may stem from a read error, because a much larger clone lies one nucleotide away. The gene calls are TRBV7-8 and TRBJ2-7; no firm D call. V was shortened by 5 bases and J by 7 bases, with 12 bases between the two germline ends. CDR3 size: 12 residues. Germline lookup yields CDR1 SGHVS and CDR2 FQNEAQ. CDR3 loop: CASSPPHNEQYF. The CDR3 nucleotides are TGTGCCAGCAGCCCCCCTCACAATGAGCAGTACTTC.

This sequence joins TRBV7-2 and TRBJ2-5, with D tentatively TRBD1 or TRBD2 (5 bases each). This CDR3 region has 16 residues. Germline V CDR1 and CDR2: SGHTA, FQGNSA. Trimming left V 1 base short and J 4 bases short, with 16 bases between. In nucleotides, the CDR3 is TGTGCCAGCAGCTTAGGGGACCCCTGGGCACGAGAGACCCAGTACTTC. Translation gives CASSLGDPWARETQYF.

This clonotype has just a few counts. V is TRBV25-1 and J is TRBJ2-2; weak D call: TRBD1 (7 bases). Germline loops: CDR1 MGHDK, CDR2 SYGVNS. The V gene lost 3 bases and the J gene lost 9 bases, with 14 bases spanning the gap. The CDR3 is 14 residues long. In nucleotides, the CDR3 is TGTGCCAGCAGTGACTCAGGGGGGCCCCGGGAGCTGTTTTTT. Translation: CASSDSGGPRELFF.

The rearrangement uses TRBV20-1 and TRBJ1-4, with D perhaps TRBD1 (5 bases). Germline-derived CDR1 and CDR2 are DFQATT and SNEGSKA (reference sequence). CDR3 length: 15 amino acids. Deletions cut 6 bases from V and 7 bases from J, with 21 bases between. The CDR3 loop reads CSAPSGGTGGEKLFF. In nucleotides, the CDR3 is TGCAGTGCCCCGTCCGGAGGGACCGGGGGTGAAAAACTGTTTTTT.